This T cell receptor beta chain was profiled in a study of T-cell reconstitution after alpha-beta-depleted transplantation in children (TCRdb year 2016). Study-level background: The study quantitatively tracked T-cell immune reconstitution after TCRalphabeta/CD19-depleted allogeneic hematopoietic cell transplantation in children using TCR repertoire profiling.

Preparation of the library involved PCR. For sequencing, an Illumina HiSeq 2500 was employed. TCR libraries were prepared with molecular barcoding, using unique molecular identifiers to normalize TCRbeta repertoire quantification. TCRdb reprocessed the public reads (quality trimming at Q25 with fastp, clone calling with MiXCR) and kept in-frame beta chains. Rows are unified per CDR3 protein, each entry keeping the most common DNA and genes. The sample contains about 1,000,000 distinct CDR3 sequences, about 29% of them found a single time. The ten largest clones capture approximately 30% of the sample. The full study reports these points: In some patients, the high TCRbeta diversity seen at day 60 was put down to recipient T cells and intrathymic progenitors that had survived conditioning. Over the following months the frequencies of hyperexpanded clones went down, and after one year T-cell counts and TCRbeta diversity were mostly credited to newly produced T cells. The apparently early alphabetaT-cell count recovery about two months after transplant was reportedly dependent on only several hundred rapidly expanded clones derived from non-depleted graft cells.

Sample treatment or condition, as interpreted from the label and publication: allogeneic hematopoietic cell transplantation with graft depleted of TCRalphabeta T cells and CD19 B cells. TCRalphabeta/CD19-depleted allogeneic hematopoietic cell grafts were given to the transplant recipients, all of whom were children. With regard to this clonotype: Its antigen is unknown. Base qualities are missing; no much larger clone stands one base away.

Here the sequenced sample was PBMCs, mostly from graft donor cells, taken 360 days after TCRalphabeta/CD19-depleted stem cell transplant. The sequence derives from a boy under three years old who had a stem cell transplant for SCID, so the T cells may come from the graft donor.

The encoded CDR3 is CASSLTSGAEETQYF. The nucleotides read TGTGCCAGCAGCTTGACTAGCGGGGCCGAAGAGACCCAGTACTTC. The chain couples TRBV7-2 to TRBJ2-5; 11 middle bases align to TRBD2. CDR1 SGHTA and CDR2 FQGNSA were looked up in the germline V gene. Including cysteine and phenylalanine, the CDR3 has 15 amino acids. Solely the CDR3 DNA is kept, with 45 bases framed from the first base. From V the trimming removes 3 bases and from J it removes 3 bases, while the gene matches leave 3 bases of the junction unaccounted for.